This T cell receptor (beta chain) stems from a study of blood T cell repertoires in COVID-19. The germline gives CDR1 ENHRY, CDR2 SYGVKD. This CDR3 spans 16 amino acids. V dropped 6 bases and J dropped 4; count of bases not matched to a gene: 9. Sequenced by immunoSEQ multiplex PCR; TCRdb stores in-frame clones only, minus some. The table records more than 85,000 clones, roughly 80% of them present only once. The TCR sequence derives from a human donor in a cohort sampled during active or convalescent COVID-19. The chain is built from TRBV10-3 and TRBJ2-2, with 9 bases matching TRBD1. Sequencing was done on a sample of peripheral blood. CDR3 sequence reads: CAIRTTNRGLTGELFF. The DNA for the CDR3 is TGTGCCATCAGGACAACAAACAGGGGGCTCACCGGGGAGCTGTTTTTT.